The next 23 T cell receptor beta chains were all read from a single sample in a study of Ad26.COV2.S vaccination and SARS-CoV-2 variants. The treatment here: about 20 received Ad26.COV2.S at low or high dose, single or two shots; about 5 received placebo; per-sample allocation not given. Samples were taken on day 63 after the first vaccine or placebo injection. Only in-frame clones appear in the TCRdb table, and some are missing; sequencing was by immunoSEQ multiplex PCR. The sample has some 240,000 clones, 87% seen once. Sequenced material: peripheral blood, taken in a trial of Ad26.COV2.S vaccine versus placebo. These receptors came from a person aged 18-65 years who received the Ad26.COV2.S COVID-19 vaccine or a placebo.

DNA of the CDR3: TGCGCCAGCAACTGGGGGACAGCGTACCAAGAGACCCAGTACTTC. Its protein is CASNWGTAYQETQYF. This chain uses TRBV5-1 with TRBJ2-5; 7 bases map to TRBD1. V was clipped by 6 bases and J by 0 bases; unmatched bases: 8. The CDR3 is 15 residues long. The germline V gene has CDR1 SGHRS and CDR2 YFSETQ.

The V and J genes are TRBV5-6 and TRBJ2-7, with 9 bases aligning to TRBD2. The CDR3 covers 15 residues. The V gene end was trimmed by 0 bases and the J gene end by 5 bases; junction bases not matched to a gene: 6. CDR1 and CDR2 from the germline V gene are SGHDT and YYEEEE. CDR3 sequence reads: CASSLVASGVDEQYF. Here the CDR3 DNA reads TGTGCCAGCAGCTTGGTGGCTAGCGGGGTGGACGAGCAGTACTTC.

This chain uses TRBV19 with TRBJ2-1; TRBD2 matches 8 bases. J lost 7 bases, V lost 9 bases, and 11 bases had no gene match. The CDR3 is 14 amino acids. Germline V gene data show CDR1 as LNHDA and CDR2 as SQIVND (reference sequence). For the CDR3, the DNA is TGTGCCAGCCGTCGGGGGGGCCAGAGTAATGAGCAGTTCTTC. Its protein product is CASRRGGQSNEQFF.

The gene calls are TRBV11-2 and TRBJ2-1; 11 bases are shared with TRBD2. Unmatched junction bases numbered 8, after V lost 4 bases and J lost 0 bases. The CDR3 totals 18 residues. CDR1 and CDR2 (germline): SGHAT, FQNNGV. The DNA of the CDR3 is TGTGCCAGCAGCTCGTTAGCGGGGGGGCCTAGCTCCTACAATGAGCAGTTCTTC. This encodes CASSSLAGGPSSYNEQFF.

The V call is TRBV9, the J call TRBJ2-5, with D perhaps given as TRBD1 or TRBD2 (6 bases each). This CDR3 is built from 14 residues. The ends were cut back, 0 bases at V and 4 bases at J, with 10 bases in the middle. Germline CDR1 is SGDLS and CDR2 is YYNGEE. In nucleotides, the CDR3 is TGTGCCAGCAGCGTAGGGGGGGCCCGAGAGACCCAGTACTTC. This translates into CASSVGGARETQYF.

V and J are TRBV24-1 and TRBJ1-5, with TRBD1 matching 10 bases. The germline V gene encodes CDR1 KGHDR and CDR2 SFDVKD. This CDR3 has 15 amino acids. Germline trimming cut 3 bases from V and 7 bases from J; bases unmatched to any gene: 5. The DNA for the CDR3 is TGTGCCACCAGTGATAGCGGGACAGGGGTCCAGCCCCAGCATTTT. This codes for CATSDSGTGVQPQHF.

This chain joins TRBV6-6 and TRBJ2-7, with D maybe TRBD1 (6 bases). Germline V gene data show CDR1 as MNHNY and CDR2 as SVGAGI (reference sequence). The CDR3 sequence is 12 residues long. V lost 5 bases to trimming and J lost 1 base, with 6 bases between them. CDR3 region: CASSGQSYEQYF. The CDR3 nucleotides read TGTGCCAGCAGTGGACAGTCCTACGAGCAGTACTTC.

The V gene is TRBV7-9, the J gene TRBJ2-7; no clear D gene. Germline V CDR1 and CDR2: SEHNR, FQNEAQ (reference sequence). V shed 1 base and J shed 2 bases, with 12 bases lying between them. The length of the CDR3 is 15 residues. CDR3 bases: TGTGCCAGCAGCTTAGTACTGGGAAGGCCCTACGAGCAGTACTTC. Its translation is CASSLVLGRPYEQYF.

The chain recombines TRBV19 with TRBJ1-5; D might be TRBD1 (5 bases). The length of the CDR3 is 16 residues. Germline V gene sequence: CDR1 LNHDA, CDR2 SQIVND (reference sequence). Trimming pared 2 bases from V and 0 bases from J, leaving 11 bases between. CDR3 sequence reads: CASSIKGGVSNQPQHF. The CDR3 coding sequence is TGTGCCAGTAGTATAAAAGGAGGGGTTAGCAATCAGCCCCAGCATTTT.

This clone was found many times. V usage is TRBV3-1 (or the pseudogene TRBV3-2) and J usage is TRBJ1-2; D gene ambiguous. From germline, CDR1 is LGHDT and CDR2 YNNKEL (reference sequence). The CDR3 is 16 residues long. V was trimmed by 0 bases and J by 5 bases, leaving 16 bases between them. The CDR3 sequence is CASSQEGRTRRYGYTF. Here the CDR3 DNA reads TGTGCCAGCAGCCAAGAAGGCAGGACTCGGCGATATGGCTACACCTTC.

The CDR3 loop reads CASSVSLSSGANVLTF. The DNA of the CDR3 is TGTGCCAGCAGCGTAAGTCTCTCCTCTGGGGCCAACGTCCTGACTTTC. This chain connects TRBV9 to TRBJ2-6; D gene uncertain. In germline, CDR1 is SGDLS, CDR2 YYNGEE. V lost 1 base, J lost 0 bases, and 8 bases lay in between. CDR3 length: 16 residues.

The count of this clone is one. The gene calls are TRBV6-5 and TRBJ2-1; 12 bases line up with TRBD2. This CDR3 spans 15 amino acids. CDR1 and CDR2 (germline): MNHEY, SVGAGI. The V gene end was trimmed by 7 bases and the J gene end by 2 bases; junction bases not matched to a gene: 3. CDR3 protein: CASIPSGGAYNEQFF. CDR3 nucleotide sequence: TGTGCCAGCATTCCTAGCGGGGGGGCCTACAATGAGCAGTTCTTC.

This clone was detected only a few times. This chain joins TRBV7-2 and TRBJ1-4, with 8 bases fitting TRBD1. The ends lost 5 bases at V and 5 bases at J; junction bases unmatched: 10. The length of the CDR3 is 16 residues. Per the germline V gene, CDR1 is SGHTA and CDR2 is FQGNSA. The CDR3 DNA is TGTGCCAGCAGCGGGAGGACAGGGCTGGGGAATGAAAAACTGTTTTTT. It yields the protein CASSGRTGLGNEKLFF.

The chain joins TRBV11-2 to TRBJ2-3; no firm D call. The V and J ends lost 8 bases and 6 bases respectively, with 9 bases between them. The CDR3 runs 11 residues. Germline-derived CDR1 and CDR2 are SGHAT and FQNNGV. CDR3 sequence: CASGRPDTQYF. In DNA, the CDR3 is TGTGCCAGCGGGCGGCCGGATACGCAGTATTTT. Variable domain in full (rest from reference TRBV11-2 and TRBJ2-3): EAGVAQSPRYKIIEKRQSVAFWCNPISGHATLYWYQQILGQGPKLLIQFQNNGVVDDSQLPKDRFSAERLKGVDSTLKIQPAKLEDSAVYLCASGRPDTQYFGPGTRLTVL.

This clone appeared a few times. The rearrangement uses TRBV3-1 (or the pseudogene TRBV3-2) and TRBJ2-3, with 12 bases fitting TRBD1. Trimming took 5 bases from V and 3 from J; bases not matched to a gene: 15. Germline loops: CDR1 LGHDT, CDR2 YNNKEL (reference sequence). The CDR3 extends over 19 amino acids. The CDR3 loop is CASSARDRGPTLGTDTQYF. The DNA of the CDR3 is TGTGCCAGCAGCGCAAGGGACAGGGGGCCCACCCTTGGTACAGATACGCAGTATTTT.

This clone was seen a single time. V is TRBV7-9 and J is TRBJ2-5; unclear D gene. There are 15 residues in the CDR3. Trimming left V 5 bases short and J 4 bases short, with 17 bases between. Germline CDR1 and CDR2: SEHNR and FQNEAQ (reference sequence). CDR3 in DNA: TGTGCCAGCAGCCCCCAGGTGGGAAGTAGAGAGACCCAGTACTTC. Amino acids: CASSPQVGSRETQYF.

The table lists this clone with a few counts. The V gene is TRBV5-4, the J gene TRBJ1-6, with D hard to call. Germline-derived CDR1 and CDR2 are SGHNT and YYREEE (reference sequence). The CDR3 contains 15 residues. The V end was cut by 2 bases, the J end by 0 bases, with 6 bases between. The CDR3 here is CASSFGSSYNSPLHF. The CDR3, as DNA: TGTGCCAGCAGCTTTGGGAGCTCCTATAATTCACCCCTCCACTTT.

The gene calls are TRBV18 and TRBJ2-7; D is unresolved. The CDR3 has 14 amino acids. V shed 0 bases and J shed 1 base, with 7 bases lying between them. Germline CDR1 and CDR2: KGHSH and LQKENI. CDR3 nucleotides: TGTGCCAGCTCACCACCGGGCAGATCCTACGAGCAGTACGTC. It codes for CASSPPGRSYEQYV.

A few counts support this clone. The J gene is TRBJ2-7, the V gene TRBV7-3; 12 nucleotides agree with TRBD1. CDR1 and CDR2 (germline): SGHTA, FQGTGA. CDR3 length: 17 residues. V dropped 3 bases and J dropped 0; count of bases not matched to a gene: 6. CDR3: CASSLGTGGLSSYEQYF. CDR3 DNA sequence: TGTGCCAGCAGCTTGGGGACAGGGGGCCTAAGCTCCTACGAGCAGTACTTC.

The chain recombines TRBV5-1 with TRBJ2-7, with TRBD2 matching 9 bases. Germline CDR1 is SGHRS and CDR2 is YFSETQ. The V segment lost 4 bases and the J segment 0 bases; nucleotides outside the gene matches: 5. The CDR3 is made up of 15 amino acids. This CDR3 reads CASSPQAGGSYEQYF. The DNA for the CDR3 is TGCGCCAGCAGCCCCCAAGCGGGGGGCTCCTACGAGCAGTACTTC.

This clone was detected only a few times. The CDR3 DNA sequence: TGTGCCAGCAGCTTGGAACTAGCGGGGGTGAGAGGCACAGATACGCAGTATTTT. It is translated as CASSLELAGVRGTDTQYF. The rearrangement links TRBV5-5 to TRBJ2-3; 11 bases agree with TRBD2. The germline V gene encodes CDR1 SGHKS and CDR2 YYEKEE (reference sequence). The CDR3 sequence is 18 residues long. V shed 0 bases and J 1 base; nucleotides not matched to a gene: 7.

The chain links TRBV6-6 to TRBJ2-7; D remains ambiguous. Trimming removed 4 bases from V and 2 bases from J, with 18 bases in between. The CDR3 loop spans 16 amino acids. The germline gives CDR1 MNHNY, CDR2 SVGAGI (reference sequence). CDR3 DNA sequence: TGTGCCAGCAGTTTACGGACGTCGAGTACTCCCTACGAGCAGTACTTC. Amino acid sequence: CASSLRTSSTPYEQYF.

This chain links TRBV12-3 or TRBV12-4 with TRBJ2-5; D ambiguous. Trimming left V 7 bases short and J 5 bases short, with 11 bases between. The length of the CDR3 is 12 residues. The CDR3 is CASKPGAETQYF. CDR3 nucleotides: TGTGCCAGCAAGCCCGGAGCGGAGACCCAGTACTTC.